The subject of this entry is one T cell receptor (beta chain). Per the original methods: By means of reference gene primer amplification, nucleated cell counts were estimated. Libraries were prepared by immunoSEQ multiplex PCR; TCRdb keeps only in-frame clonotypes and omits some of them. D and trimming come from the DNA, and the V and J calls and clone size come from that table. Here the sample spans roughly 58,000 clones, roughly three quarters being singletons. This sample is part of a study of blood T cell repertoires in COVID-19. In the study overall: COVID-19 samples, acute and convalescent, were from the United States, Italy and Spain. The cDNA or gDNA used as material had been derived from T cells, B-cell-depleted T cells, or PBMCs.

The germline gives CDR1 SGHRS, CDR2 YFSETQ. The J segment lost 4 bases and the V segment lost 2 bases, leaving 3 bases of the junction unmatched. The CDR3 has 15 amino acids. The receptor comes from a man in his forties or fifties with active or convalescent COVID-19. The V call is TRBV5-1, the J call TRBJ2-2; 9 nucleotides line up with TRBD1. Sequenced sample: peripheral blood. CDR3 in amino acids: CASSFGTGTTGELFF. Here the CDR3 DNA reads TGCGCCAGCAGCTTCGGGACAGGGACCACCGGGGAGCTGTTTTTT. Full variable domain (rest looked up from reference TRBV5-1 and TRBJ2-2): KAGVTQTPRYLIKTRGQQVTLSCSPISGHRSVSWYQQTPGQGLQFLFEYFSETQRNKGNFPGRFSGRQFSNSRSEMNVSTLELGDSALYLCASSFGTGTTGELFFGEGSRLTVL.